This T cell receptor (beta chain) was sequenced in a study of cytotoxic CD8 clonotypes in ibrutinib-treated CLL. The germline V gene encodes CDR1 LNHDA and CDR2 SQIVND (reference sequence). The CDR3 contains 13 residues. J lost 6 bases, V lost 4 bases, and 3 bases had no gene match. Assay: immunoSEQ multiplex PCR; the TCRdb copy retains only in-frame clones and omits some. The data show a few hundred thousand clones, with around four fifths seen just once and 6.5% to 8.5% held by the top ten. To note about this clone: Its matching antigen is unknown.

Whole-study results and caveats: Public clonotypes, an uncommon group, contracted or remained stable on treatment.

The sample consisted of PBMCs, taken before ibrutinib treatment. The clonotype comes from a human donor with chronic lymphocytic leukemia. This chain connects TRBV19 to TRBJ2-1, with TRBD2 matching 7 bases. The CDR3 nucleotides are TGTGCCAGTAGTAGGACTAGGCCCAATGAGCAGTTCTTC. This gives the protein CASSRTRPNEQFF.